This is a list of T cell receptor beta chains from one sample in a study of blood T cell repertoires in COVID-19. The table came from immunoSEQ multiplex PCR; TCRdb's copy has only in-frame clones and leaves some out. The repertoire consists of approximately 480,000 clones, with 89% occurring once and the leading ten covering roughly 0.9%. Sequencing input: peripheral blood. These TCRs come from a man younger than 30 with COVID-19, enrolled during active disease. Each CDR3 is given with its conserved first and last residue. A D gene is named only where the DNA matches it firmly. Clone sizes are given selectively: once, few, many, or a class where the clone is expanded.

len	d_gene	v_gene	abundance	j_gene	CDR3nt	CDR3aa
16	NA	TRBV28	NA	TRBJ1-2	TGTGCCAGCAGTTTCGGATTTGGGGATCAGGGCTATGGCTACACCTTC	CASSFGFGDQGYGYTF
13	NA	TRBV3-1/TRBV3-2	NA	TRBJ2-7	TGTGCCAGCAGCCAAGCGGTTCCCTACGAGCAGTACTTC	CASSQAVPYEQYF
15	TRBD1	TRBV28	NA	TRBJ2-7	TGTGCCAGCAGCCTAGAGCGGACAGGGAGATACGAGCAGTACTTC	CASSLERTGRYEQYF
14	NA	TRBV11-3	once	TRBJ1-1	TGTGCCAGCAGCTTAGATTTGGTACAAGTTGAAGCTTTCTTT	CASSLDLVQVEAFF
14	TRBD1	TRBV9	once	TRBJ2-1	TGTGCCAGCAGCCCCCAGGGACAGAACAATGAGCAGTTCTTC	CASSPQGQNNEQFF
16	TRBD1	TRBV9	NA	TRBJ2-1	TGTGCCAGCAGCCCTGGTAGGGACAGGGGTCCGCCTGAGCAGTTCTTC	CASSPGRDRGPPEQFF
17	TRBD1	TRBV6-1	once	TRBJ1-5	TGTGCCAGCAGTGGAACGGGACAGATTTTGAGCAATCAGCCCCAGCATTTT	CASSGTGQILSNQPQHF
13	NA	TRBV5-1	NA	TRBJ1-2	TGCGCCAGCAGCCCAACAGACAACTATGGCTACACCTTC	CASSPTDNYGYTF
15	TRBD2	TRBV3-1/TRBV3-2	NA	TRBJ2-1	TGTGCCAGCAGCCAGGGACTAGCGGATTACAATGAGCAGTTCTTC	CASSQGLADYNEQFF
14	TRBD2	TRBV5-1	NA	TRBJ2-7	TGCGCCAGCAGCTTGACTAGCGGCTCCTACGAGCAGTACTTC	CASSLTSGSYEQYF
16	TRBD2	TRBV2	NA	TRBJ2-3	TGTGCCAGCACGATTAGCGGGGGGCCATTCACAGATACGCAGTATTTT	CASTISGGPFTDTQYF
16	NA	TRBV6-5	NA	TRBJ2-7	TGTGCCAGCAGTTACTCGGGGAACAGTGGGGCATACGAGCAGTACTTC	CASSYSGNSGAYEQYF
17	NA	TRBV28	NA	TRBJ1-2	TGTGCCAGCAGCCCTCTCGGGGGGCGCGTCTCTAACTATGGCTACACCTTC	CASSPLGGRVSNYGYTF
18	TRBD1	TRBV18	NA	TRBJ2-2	TGTGCCAGCTCACACTACCGACGGGACAGGGAGGCCCCCGGGGAGCTGTTTTTT	CASSHYRRDREAPGELFF
15	TRBD1	TRBV5-1	NA	TRBJ2-5	TGCGCCAGCAGCAAGGACAGGGGGCGCGTGGAGACCCAGTACTTC	CASSKDRGRVETQYF
15	TRBD1	TRBV30	NA	TRBJ2-7	TGTGCCTGGAGGACCGGGACAGGGGGCCCCTACGAGCAGTACTTC	CAWRTGTGGPYEQYF
11	NA	TRBV12-3/TRBV12-4	NA	TRBJ1-1	TGTGCCAGCAGTTTAGGGCCTGAAGCTTTCTTT	CASSLGPEAFF
13	TRBD2	TRBV15	NA	TRBJ2-1	TGTGCCACCAGCACTGGGACTAGCGGTCCCCAGTTCTTC	CATSTGTSGPQFF
18	TRBD1	TRBV19	NA	TRBJ2-3	TGTGCCAGTAGTATAGATCTAACCGGGACAGGGGTCACAGATACGCAGTATTTT	CASSIDLTGTGVTDTQYF
15	NA	TRBV6-5	NA	TRBJ2-5	TGTGCCAGCAGTTACCTGGGGGGGGCAGAAGAGACCCAGTACTTC	CASSYLGGAEETQYF
12	NA	TRBV19	NA	TRBJ1-2	TGTGCCAGTGAACAGGGAAACTATGGCTACACCTTC	CASEQGNYGYTF
14	TRBD2	TRBV11-3	NA	TRBJ2-1	TGTGCCAGCAGCCCCGGGGGGTTTCACAATGAGCAGTTCTTC	CASSPGGFHNEQFF
15	NA	TRBV19	NA	TRBJ2-2	TGTGCCAGTACCCCTAGACCAGGAGGTTCCGGGGAGCTGTTTTTT	CASTPRPGGSGELFF
16	TRBD2	TRBV19	NA	TRBJ2-3	TGTGCCAGTAGTCGGGGACTAGCGGGTCCCACAGATACGCAGTATTTT	CASSRGLAGPTDTQYF
17	TRBD1	TRBV7-2	NA	TRBJ1-3	TGTGCCAGCAGCCTTACCCTGACAGGGGGTTCTGGAAACACCATATATTTT	CASSLTLTGGSGNTIYF
14	TRBD1	TRBV19	NA	TRBJ2-4	TGTGCCAGTAGTATAGTACAGGGGAAAAACATTCAGTACTTC	CASSIVQGKNIQYF
14	TRBD1	TRBV5-1	NA	TRBJ1-1	TGCGCCAGCAGCGTGGACCACAGGGGGACTGAAGCTTTCTTT	CASSVDHRGTEAFF